The 17 T cell receptor beta chains below were found in one sample sequenced in a study of T-cell memory formation after mild COVID-19. TCRdb re-analysed the 5' RACE reads in MiXCR, keeping a single row per CDR3 protein. The table includes 250,000 to 350,000 distinct CDR3 sequences, under 20% detected once. Source material: PBMCs or a T cell subset sorted from them (not recorded which). These TCRs come from a man aged 18-30 years who had mild COVID-19 (a few samples of this study predate the infection). Cell type and time point are not known.

This clonotype was observed many times. The V and J genes are TRBV7-7 and TRBJ2-7; TRBD1 agrees at 9 bases. V lost 5 bases, J lost 3 bases, and 5 bases stayed unmatched. Germline assignment: CDR1 SSHAT and CDR2 FNYEAQ (reference sequence). CDR3 length: 14 residues. CDR3 in DNA: TGTGCCAGCAGCCACGGGACAGGGCTCTACGAGCAGTACTTC. It yields the protein CASSHGTGLYEQYF.

The chain employs TRBV4-1 and TRBJ2-1; TRBD2 is a possible D gene (6 bases). V was shortened by 5 bases and J by 8 bases, with 19 bases between the two germline ends. The CDR3 covers 15 residues. Germline CDR1 reads MGHRA; CDR2 reads YSYEKL. The CDR3 DNA reads as TGCGCCAGCAGCGAATCCGGGACTTTCGCCTATGAGCAGTTCTTC. Translation gives CASSESGTFAYEQFF.

V usage is TRBV7-2 and J usage is TRBJ2-3; D remains ambiguous. The CDR3 length is 13 residues. The V gene's germline CDR1 is SGHTA and CDR2 FQGNSA. Trimming removed 6 bases at V and 1 base at J, with 8 bases between. The CDR3 DNA sequence: TGTGCCAGCAGTTTTAAAGGCACAGATACGCAGTATTTT. It codes for CASSFKGTDTQYF.

The table lists this clonotype with a few counts. The gene calls are TRBV5-5 and TRBJ1-4, with D uncertain. CDR1 and CDR2 (germline): SGHKS, YYEKEE (reference sequence). V was shortened by 4 bases and J by 0 bases, with 13 bases between the two germline ends. The CDR3 totals 16 residues. CDR3 coding DNA: TGTGCCAGCAGCACAGCGTCCGCGGCAACTAATGAAAAACTGTTTTTT. Translating gives CASSTASAATNEKLFF.

This clonotype was counted only a few times. The rearrangement joins TRBV29-1 to TRBJ2-7; D unresolved. Germline assignment: CDR1 SQVTM and CDR2 ANQGSEA. The V end was cut by 3 bases, the J end by 1 base, with 10 bases between. The CDR3 totals 13 residues. The CDR3 DNA reads as TGCAGCGTTGAGCACATGGGGTCCTACGAGCAGTACTTC. This sequence encodes CSVEHMGSYEQYF.

This clonotype was observed a few times. The chain carries TRBV9 and TRBJ2-3; 11 positions match TRBD2. The CDR3 extends over 15 amino acids. The V segment lost 2 bases and the J segment 10 bases; nucleotides outside the gene matches: 9. Germline V gives CDR1 SGDLS, CDR2 YYNGEE. Written as DNA, the CDR3 is TGTGCCAGCAGCGTGGCGCTAGCGGGGGGAGAGTCGCAGTATTTT. Amino acid sequence: CASSVALAGGESQYF.

There are a few counts of this clonotype. The V call is TRBV4-1, the J call TRBJ2-7; tentatively, D is TRBD1 or TRBD2 (5 bases each). From germline, CDR1 is MGHRA and CDR2 YSYEKL. V lost 3 bases and J lost 2, with 14 bases in between. The CDR3 runs to 15 residues. CDR3 amino acids: CASSQGDGGPYEQYF. The CDR3 bases are TGCGCCAGCAGCCAGGGGGACGGAGGCCCCTACGAGCAGTACTTC.

This clonotype has a count of ten or more. The genes are TRBV6-2 or TRBV6-3 and TRBJ2-7; unclear D gene. Deletions cut 4 bases from V and 5 bases from J, with 9 bases between. The CDR3 consists of 12 residues. Germline V gene sequence: CDR1 MNHEY, CDR2 SVGEGT. As DNA, the CDR3 is TGTGCCAGCAGTTCTCGGACGGACGAGCAGTACTTC. Translating it yields CASSSRTDEQYF.

In this sample, this clonotype turned up a few times. V is TRBV7-9 and J is TRBJ1-1; D gene ambiguous. CDR1 is SEHNR and CDR2 is FQNEAQ in the germline V gene (reference sequence). The CDR3 has 11 amino acids. V gave up 2 bases and J gave up 10 bases, with 8 bases separating them. This CDR3 is CASSLLVRAFF. The CDR3 DNA reads TGTGCCAGCAGCTTACTGGTTAGAGCTTTCTTT.

This clonotype was detected a few times. The chain has TRBV20-1 and TRBJ2-7; TRBD1 matches at 10 bases. V shed 5 bases and J 5 bases; nucleotides not matched to a gene: 3. CDR3 size: 12 residues. Germline V lookup: CDR1 DFQATT, CDR2 SNEGSKA (reference sequence). The CDR3 region has the DNA TGCAGTGCTTCGACAGGGGGCGACGAGCAGTACTTC. It is translated as CSASTGGDEQYF.

The chain carries TRBV15 and TRBJ1-2; 7 nucleotides agree with TRBD1. Germline CDR1 and CDR2: LNHNV and YYDKDF (reference sequence). After removal of 0 bases from V and 5 bases from J, the junction contained 12 bases not matched to a gene. The CDR3 length is 17 residues. CDR3 DNA: TGTGCCACCAGCAGAGATCTTAGGAGCCAGGGGGTATATGGCTACACCTTC. Residues: CATSRDLRSQGVYGYTF.

This sequence joins TRBV19 and TRBJ1-4; D unresolved. This CDR3 has 14 residues. Per the germline V gene, CDR1 is LNHDA and CDR2 is SQIVND (reference sequence). Trimming took off 6 bases at V and 7 bases at J, with 15 bases between the two ends. CDR3 loop: CASSPGGWGEKLFF. The CDR3 region has the DNA TGTGCCAGTAGCCCTGGAGGGTGGGGTGAAAAACTGTTTTTT.

The chain recombines TRBV28 with TRBJ1-2, with a weak D call TRBD1 (6 bases). CDR1 is MDHEN and CDR2 is SYDVKM in the germline V gene. Trimming cost V 7 bases and J 2 bases, with 17 bases left between them. The CDR3 covers 15 residues. CDR3 in amino acids: CASTQGIGLNYGYTF. In DNA form, the CDR3 reads TGTGCCAGCACCCAGGGGATCGGGCTCAACTATGGCTACACCTTC.

The chain is built from TRBV3-1 and TRBJ2-3; D might be TRBD2 (6 bases). V shed 2 bases and J shed 1 base, with 7 bases lying between them. The length of the CDR3 is 14 residues. Germline CDR1 reads LGHDT; CDR2 reads YNNKEL (reference sequence). CDR3 DNA sequence: TGTGCCAGCAGCCAACTAGCGCGCACAGATACGCAGTATTTT. It specifies CASSQLARTDTQYF.

This chain joins TRBV7-6 and TRBJ2-5; TRBD1 matches at 11 bases. This CDR3 has 14 residues. The germline V gene has CDR1 SGHVS and CDR2 FNYEAQ. Unmatched junction bases numbered 4, after V lost 5 bases and J lost 5 bases. The CDR3 spells CASSRTGGVETQYF. The CDR3 DNA reads as TGTGCCAGCAGCCGGACAGGGGGCGTGGAGACCCAGTACTTC.

This clonotype was seen a handful of times. This chain uses TRBV6-6 with TRBJ1-5; a possible D gene is TRBD1 (5 bases). This CDR3 spans 14 amino acids. V lost 7 bases and J lost 4, with 14 bases in between. CDR1 MNHNY and CDR2 SVGAGI come from the germline V gene (reference sequence). The CDR3 here is CASTKTASNQPQHF. Here the CDR3 DNA reads TGTGCCAGCACCAAGACAGCCTCTAATCAGCCCCAGCATTTT.

This clonotype showed up many times. The gene calls are TRBV6-5 and TRBJ2-2, with 8 bases fitting TRBD2. V lost 4 bases to trimming and J lost 4 bases; unmatched junction nucleotides: 11. Germline loops: CDR1 MNHEY, CDR2 SVGAGI. This CDR3 region has 17 residues. CDR3 amino acids: CASSSTPGGPGTGELFF. The CDR3 DNA reads as TGTGCCAGCAGTTCTACTCCGGGGGGGCCTGGCACCGGGGAGCTGTTTTTT.